This entry lists 10 T cell receptor beta chains sequenced from one sample in a study of regulatory T cells in long-lasting Graves disease (dated by TCRdb to the early 2020s). Libraries were built with multiplex PCR. The data were produced on an Illumina HiSeq 4000. CDR3 regions were amplified by Arm-PCR with iRepertoire HTBI primers to construct TCR beta libraries. TCRdb redid the processing of the public reads, applying fastp at Q25 and MiXCR, and retained in-frame beta chains. Each entry is one CDR3 protein sequence, shown with its most common DNA and genes. This sample lists fewer than 550,000 distinct CDR3 sequences; 20% to 25% were detected once. The top ten clonotypes cover approximately 6.4% of the sample. Interpreted using the paper, the time point label stands for: persistent/refractory GD, antithyroid drugs over 5 years with positive TRAb. For both TCR sequencing and RNA sequencing, RNA was extracted from PBMCs using TRIzol.

The sequencing here drew on peripheral blood mononuclear cells (PBMCs), taken when the disease was refractory, from a patient treated with antithyroid drugs. Receptors were obtained from a female donor with Graves disease.

In its sample, this clonotype was seen a few times. V and J are TRBV9 and TRBJ1-2, with 10 bases that match TRBD1. Germline CDR1 reads SGDLS; CDR2 reads YYNGEE. With V trimmed by 1 base and J by 6 bases, 12 bases remained unmatched. This CDR3 region has 17 residues. This CDR3 is CASSVYGTGDRKDGYTF. The CDR3 coding sequence is TGTGCCAGCAGCGTATATGGGACAGGGGATCGTAAAGATGGCTACACCTTC. The full variable domain, in which reference TRBV9 and TRBJ1-2 provide the parts outside the CDR3, is DSGVTQTPKHLITATGQRVTLRCSPRSGDLSVYWYQQSLDQGLQFLIQYYNGEERAKGNILERFSAQQFPDLHSELNLSSLELGDSALYFCASSVYGTGDRKDGYTFGSGTRLTVV.

Worth noting for this clonotype: A much more abundant neighbour one base away suggests this may be a read error. The chain joins TRBV5-1 to TRBJ1-2; D is uncertain. With 0 bases removed from V and 3 bases from J, the gap between germline ends came to 12 bases. The CDR3 has 15 residues. From germline, CDR1 is SGHRS and CDR2 YFSETQ. The CDR3 sequence is CASSLGPARDYGYTF. CDR3 in DNA: TGCGCCAGCAGCTTGGGTCCGGCTCGCGACTATGGCTACACCTTC.

This clonotype was seen repeatedly, ten times or more. This chain connects TRBV12-3 or TRBV12-4 to TRBJ1-6; weak D call: TRBD1 (6 bases). The CDR3 is made up of 14 amino acids. V was shortened by 6 bases and J by 7 bases, with 13 bases between the two germline ends. CDR3 amino acids: CASREDSLNSPLHF. In DNA, the CDR3 is TGTGCCAGCAGAGAGGACAGCTTGAATTCACCCCTCCACTTT.

In its sample, this clonotype was seen a few times. The chain employs TRBV28 and TRBJ2-7; D possibly corresponds to TRBD1 (6 bases). Germline lookup yields CDR1 MDHEN and CDR2 SYDVKM. The CDR3 is 15 amino acids. V gave up 3 bases and J gave up 2 bases, with 14 bases separating them. The CDR3: CASSFRDTSTYEQYF. In nucleotides, the CDR3 is TGTGCCAGCAGTTTCCGGGACACCAGCACCTACGAGCAGTACTTC. Combining the CDR3 with reference TRBV28 and TRBJ2-7 gives the whole variable domain DVKVTQSSRYLVKRTGEKVFLECVQDMDHENMFWYRQDPGLGLRLIYFSYDVKMKEKGDIPEGYSVSREKKERFSLILESASTNQTSMYLCASSFRDTSTYEQYFGPGTRLTVT.

This clonotype was observed many times. The J gene is TRBJ2-2, the V gene TRBV29-1; D gene uncertain. Looked up from germline, CDR1 is SQVTM and CDR2 is ANQGSEA. This CDR3 contains 12 residues. The ends were cut back, 5 bases at V and 4 bases at J, with 8 bases in the middle. CDR3 protein: CSVRRATGELFF. The CDR3 nucleotides read TGCAGCGTTCGTAGGGCCACCGGGGAGCTGTTTTTT.

The J gene is TRBJ1-5, the V gene TRBV6-2 or TRBV6-3; TRBD1 aligns across 7 bases. Trimming cost V 2 bases and J 3 bases; bases outside gene matches: 1. Germline V gene sequence: CDR1 MNHEY, CDR2 SVGEGT. The CDR3 covers 14 residues. This CDR3 is CASSYGQANQPQHF. CDR3 in DNA: TGTGCCAGCAGTTACGGACAGGCCAATCAGCCCCAGCATTTT.

Many counts were recorded for this clonotype. The genes are TRBV28 and TRBJ1-5; D call uncertain. Trimming shortened V by 8 bases and J by 1 base, and 12 bases separated the two germline ends. The CDR3 covers 14 residues. CDR1 and CDR2 from the germline V gene are MDHEN and SYDVKM. CDR3 amino acids: CASVAWVSNQPQHF. The CDR3 coding sequence is TGTGCCAGCGTCGCGTGGGTCAGCAATCAGCCCCAGCATTTT.

Comments on this clonotype: An end of the junction does not agree with germline; a read error may underlie this. This chain links TRBV27 with TRBJ1-2; the match to TRBD1 covers 10 bases. Germline CDR1 and CDR2: MNHEY and SMNVEV (reference sequence). The CDR3 covers 15 residues. CDR3 DNA: TGTGCCAGCAGTTTGAAGGGACAGGGGAACTATCGCTACACCTTC. Amino acid sequence: CASSLKGQGNYRYTF.

This clonotype was observed many times. The chain links TRBV20-1 to TRBJ1-2; D is unclear. Germline CDR1 is DFQATT and CDR2 is SNEGSKA (reference sequence). The CDR3 spans 13 residues. With 4 bases removed from V and 6 bases from J, the gap between germline ends came to 15 bases. CDR3 protein: CSANFGPRDGYTF. CDR3 DNA: TGCAGTGCTAATTTTGGGCCACGAGATGGCTACACCTTC.

This clonotype appeared many times. The chain uses TRBV6-1 and TRBJ1-5; D gene ambiguous. V was trimmed by 8 bases and J by 4 bases, leaving 15 bases between them. Germline V gives CDR1 MNHNS, CDR2 SASEGT. The CDR3 runs to 14 residues. As DNA, the CDR3 is TGTGCCAGCGATTCCGGCCGGGAGAATCAGCCCCAGCATTTT. Residues: CASDSGRENQPQHF.